One and the same sample provided the 5 T cell receptor beta chains below, sequenced in a study of blood T cell repertoires in COVID-19 (TCRdb year 2020). Library generation was performed with the immunoSEQ multiplex PCR assay. Entries here come from immuneACCESS through TCRdb and include only in-frame sequences with V and J called. Some clones fail to appear in such tables; in the studies checked, an unresolved V gene covers under half of the shortfall, and the cause of the remainder is unknown. For this sample there are 210,000 or so clones; 65% to 85% appear just once. The top ten clones comprise 2.9% of the sample. Sequencing was carried out using peripheral blood. The receptors originated from a man between 45 and 60 years old with active or convalescent COVID-19.

V and J are TRBV7-8 and TRBJ2-5, with a possible D match to TRBD1 (7 bases). V was clipped by 0 bases and J by 5 bases, with 13 bases between them. Germline V lookup: CDR1 SGHVS, CDR2 FQNEAQ. The CDR3 is made up of 15 amino acids. The chain's CDR3 is CASSLALAGGETQYF. CDR3 coding DNA: TGTGCCAGCAGCTTAGCGCTGGCAGGGGGGGAGACCCAGTACTTC.

The DNA of the CDR3 is TGTGCCAGCAGCTTAGGGGGCCCCCAAGAGACCCAGTACTTC. Translating it yields CASSLGGPQETQYF. The rearrangement uses TRBV11-3 and TRBJ2-5, with a tentative D call TRBD1 (5 bases). Deletions cut 1 base from V and 1 base from J, with 7 bases between. CDR1 and CDR2 from the germline V gene are SGHNT and YENEEA. The CDR3 loop spans 14 amino acids.

The chain carries TRBV18 and TRBJ1-2; the D gene is possibly TRBD1 (6 bases). The germline V and J ends were trimmed by 0 bases and 5 bases, with 13 bases remaining between them. Germline V gene data show CDR1 as KGHSH and CDR2 as LQKENI. CDR3 length: 15 residues. This CDR3 is CASSPPGNREYGYTF. CDR3 sequence (DNA): TGTGCCAGCTCACCACCGGGGAACAGGGAGTATGGCTACACCTTC.

J is TRBJ2-7 and V is TRBV5-1; 14 bases fit TRBD2. With 2 bases clipped from V and 0 bases from J, the junction kept 4 bases outside the gene matches. Looked up from germline, CDR1 is SGHRS and CDR2 is YFSETQ. The CDR3 loop spans 17 amino acids. The CDR3 protein is CASSFGLAGGVSYEQYF. Here the CDR3 DNA reads TGCGCCAGCAGCTTTGGACTAGCGGGAGGTGTCTCCTACGAGCAGTACTTC.

The chain is built from TRBV29-1 and TRBJ1-2; D possibly corresponds to TRBD1 (5 bases). Germline V CDR1 and CDR2: SQVTM, ANQGSEA. Between the trimmed V and J ends, which lost 0 bases and 8 bases, there was a span of 10 bases. The CDR3 is made up of 12 amino acids. The CDR3: CSVEDRAKGYTF. CDR3 DNA sequence: TGCAGCGTTGAAGACAGGGCCAAAGGCTACACCTTC.